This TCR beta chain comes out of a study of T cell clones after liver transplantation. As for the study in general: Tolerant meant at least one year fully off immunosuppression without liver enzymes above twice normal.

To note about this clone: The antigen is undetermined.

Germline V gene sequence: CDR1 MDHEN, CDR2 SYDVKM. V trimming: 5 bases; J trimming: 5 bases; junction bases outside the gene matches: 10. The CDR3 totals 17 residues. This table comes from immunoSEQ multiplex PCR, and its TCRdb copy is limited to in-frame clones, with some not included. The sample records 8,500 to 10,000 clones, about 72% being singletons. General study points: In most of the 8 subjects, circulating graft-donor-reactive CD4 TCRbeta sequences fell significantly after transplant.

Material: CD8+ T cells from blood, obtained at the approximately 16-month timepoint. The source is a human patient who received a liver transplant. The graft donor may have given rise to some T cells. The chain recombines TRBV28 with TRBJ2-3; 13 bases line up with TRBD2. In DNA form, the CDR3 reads TGTGCCAGCAGTCAACACACTAGCGGGAGGGTGGTAGATACGCAGTATTTT. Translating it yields CASSQHTSGRVVDTQYF.